These T cell receptor beta chains were read from a single sample in a study of T cells in Graves' hyperthyroidism and ophthalmopathy. One entry per CDR3 protein results from TCRdb running MiXCR on the multiplex PCR reads. The repertoire consists of around 540,000 distinct CDR3 sequences, with about half occurring once and the leading ten covering 8% to 8.5%. Sample: peripheral blood or thyroid tissue (not recorded which). The source is a woman between 18 and 29 years old with Graves' hyperthyroidism. The CDR3 runs from the conserved cysteine through the conserved F or W. The D gene is left open where the match is weak. A clone size is listed for some rows: how often the clone was seen (once, few, many), or a class if it is expanded.

v_call,clone_size,j_call,d_call,cdr3_aa,cdr3_nt
TRBV2,-,TRBJ2-7,TRBD1,CASSPGQGVGEQYF,TGTGCCAGCAGTCCGGGACAGGGTGTCGGGGAGCAGTACTTC
TRBV7-9,few,TRBJ2-5,TRBD2,CASSLPGLALQETQYF,TGTGCCAGCAGCCTACCGGGACTAGCGCTCCAAGAGACCCAGTACTTC
TRBV7-9,few,TRBJ2-7,TRBD2,CASSVSGRIGSEQYF,TGTGCCAGCAGCGTTAGCGGGAGGATCGGTAGCGAGCAGTACTTC
TRBV5-1,-,TRBJ2-3,-,CASRKSGGALDTQYF,TGCGCCAGCAGGAAATCGGGGGGCGCTTTGGATACGCAGTATTTT
TRBV24-1,-,TRBJ1-2,TRBD1,CATRETGMNYGYTF,TGTGCCACCAGGGAGACAGGGATGAACTATGGCTACACCTTC
TRBV24-1,-,TRBJ2-5,-,CATSDTGSRETQYF,TGTGCCACCAGTGATACGGGGAGCCGAGAGACCCAGTACTTC
TRBV19,-,TRBJ2-7,TRBD1,CASSGQGLYEQYF,TGTGCCAGTAGCGGACAGGGCCTCTACGAGCAGTACTTC
TRBV29-1,-,TRBJ2-5,TRBD1,CSVHRQGSGETQYF,TGCAGCGTTCATAGACAGGGGAGCGGGGAGACCCAGTACTTC
TRBV7-9,many,TRBJ2-7,-,CASSLGQASYEQYF,TGTGCCAGCAGCTTAGGCCAGGCCTCCTACGAGCAGTACTTC
TRBV2,few,TRBJ2-7,-,CASSSRTHPYEQYF,TGTGCCAGCAGTTCCCGGACACACCCTTACGAGCAGTACTTC
TRBV2,few,TRBJ2-5,-,CASRDMKETQYF,TGTGCCAGCCGGGACATGAAAGAGACCCAGTACTTC
TRBV25-1,once,TRBJ1-3,TRBD1,CASAEGQGKENTIYF,TGTGCCAGCGCGGAAGGACAGGGGAAGGAAAACACCATATATTTT
TRBV7-3,-,TRBJ2-5,-,CASSHLTGAQETQYF,TGCGCCAGCAGCCACCTAACGGGGGCCCAAGAGACCCAGTACTTC
TRBV7-9,few,TRBJ2-7,-,CASSSWDAEQYF,TGTGCCAGCAGCTCATGGGATGCCGAGCAGTACTTC
TRBV29-1,-,TRBJ1-5,TRBD1,CSQETGDQPQHF,TGCAGCCAAGAAACAGGGGATCAGCCCCAGCATTTT
TRBV20-1,-,TRBJ2-7,-,CSASGPGPNAYEQYF,TGCAGTGCTAGCGGCCCGGGACCAAATGCGTACGAGCAGTACTTC
TRBV25-1,few,TRBJ1-2,TRBD1,CASSLGLDRGNYGYTF,TGTGCCAGCAGCTTAGGCCTAGACAGGGGAAACTATGGCTACACCTTC
TRBV19,-,TRBJ1-4,-,CASTLSTQSATNEKLFF,TGTGCCAGTACCCTGTCGACCCAAAGTGCAACTAATGAAAAACTGTTTTTT
TRBV9,few,TRBJ1-4,-,CASNVGGEKLFF,TGTGCCAGCAACGTAGGGGGTGAAAAACTGTTTTTT
TRBV13,-,TRBJ2-5,-,CASSLGLVGGEAFF,TGTGCCAGCAGCTTAGGCCTAGTTGGAGGCGAAGCGTTCTTC
TRBV7-9,many,TRBJ1-1,-,CASSPDAIEAFF,TGTGCCAGCAGCCCCGACGCAATTGAAGCTTTCTTT
TRBV19,few,TRBJ1-4,-,CASRTRRSTNEKLFF,TGTGCCAGTAGGACTCGACGGTCAACTAATGAAAAACTGTTTTTT
TRBV10-3,-,TRBJ1-2,TRBD1,CASSESTTGFYGYTF,TGTGCCAGCAGTGAGTCCACGACAGGGTTCTATGGCTACACCTTC
TRBV7-2,once,TRBJ2-2,-,CASSFAWQATGELFF,TGTGCCAGCAGCTTCGCGTGGCAGGCGACCGGGGAGCTGTTTTTT
TRBV7-8,-,TRBJ1-6,TRBD1,CASSQARTGVGYNSPLHF,TGTGCCAGCAGCCAGGCCCGGACAGGCGTGGGCTATAATTCACCCCTCCACTTT
TRBV9,many,TRBJ1-4,-,CASSGDFRDEKLFF,TGTGCCAGCAGCGGCGATTTTAGAGACGAAAAACTGTTTTTT
TRBV2,-,TRBJ1-1,-,CASSGQGFTEAFF,TGTGCCAGCAGTGGGCAGGGTTTCACTGAAGCTTTCTTT
TRBV2,-,TRBJ2-7,-,CASSLTGANHEQYF,TGTGCCAGCAGTTTAACGGGAGCTAACCACGAGCAGTACTTC
TRBV7-2,-,TRBJ2-3,-,CASSLATADTQYF,TGTGCCAGCAGCTTAGCGACCGCAGATACGCAGTATTTT
TRBV10-3,-,TRBJ2-7,-,CAISNQEGQYF,TGTGCCATCAGTAATCAGGAGGGACAGTACTTC
TRBV19,-,TRBJ2-6,-,CASSTPGANVLTF,TGTGCCAGTAGTACCCCGGGAGCCAACGTCCTGACTTTC
TRBV19,-,TRBJ2-6,-,CASKRAYGSGANVLTF,TGTGCCAGTAAGCGGGCCTATGGCTCTGGGGCCAACGTCCTGACTTTC
TRBV7-8,many,TRBJ2-5,-,CASSSTRVGETQYF,TGTGCCAGCAGCTCCACGCGGGTCGGCGAGACCCAGTACTTC
TRBV7-9,-,TRBJ2-5,TRBD2,CASSYPLAGGPIAETQYF,TGTGCCAGCAGCTACCCACTAGCGGGAGGGCCGATCGCAGAGACCCAGTACTTC
TRBV7-9,-,TRBJ1-6,-,CASSHGIGALHF,TGTGCCAGCAGCCACGGGATCGGGGCCCTCCACTTT
TRBV25-1,-,TRBJ1-2,-,CASVALVGYGYTF,TGTGCCAGCGTTGCCCTAGTAGGCTATGGCTACACCTTC
TRBV2,few,TRBJ1-2,-,CASSLSSRHGYTF,TGTGCCAGCAGTCTGTCTTCGAGACATGGCTACACCTTC
TRBV2,-,TRBJ1-6,-,CASSPTADSPLHF,TGTGCCAGCTCACCAACAGCCGATTCACCCCTCCACTTT
TRBV25-1,-,TRBJ1-2,-,CASSPGAGSYGYTF,TGTGCCAGCTCGCCGGGGGCAGGGAGCTATGGCTACACCTTC
TRBV24-1,-,TRBJ2-3,-,CATSVGKGTDTQYF,TGTGCCACCAGTGTGGGGAAAGGAACAGATACGCAGTATTTT
TRBV2,-,TRBJ2-7,TRBD1,CASKLTGTGAYEQYF,TGTGCCAGCAAGCTTACCGGGACAGGGGCTTACGAGCAGTACTTC
TRBV7-2,-,TRBJ1-1,-,CASSWDPRDTEAFF,TGTGCCAGCAGTTGGGACCCTCGGGACACTGAAGCTTTCTTT
TRBV7-9,-,TRBJ1-4,-,CASSLYGRVESNEKLFF,TGTGCCAGCAGCTTGTACGGCAGGGTGGAGTCGAATGAAAAACTGTTTTTT
TRBV12-3/TRBV12-4,many,TRBJ1-6,-,CASSLVGGPLHF,TGTGCCAGCAGCCTCGTGGGGGGACCCCTCCACTTT
TRBV19,-,TRBJ2-7,-,CASSTTLMQGEQYF,TGTGCCAGTAGTACCACGTTAATGCAGGGCGAGCAGTACTTC
TRBV12-5,-,TRBJ2-2,TRBD2,CASSPPRTSYAGELFF,TGTGCCAGCAGTCCCCCTCGGACTAGCTATGCCGGGGAGCTGTTTTTT
TRBV9,few,TRBJ1-1,TRBD1,CASSAEDRLRMNTEAFF,TGTGCCAGCAGCGCAGAGGACAGGTTACGCATGAACACTGAAGCTTTCTTT
TRBV7-9,many,TRBJ2-7,-,CASSRDTAYEQYF,TGTGCCAGCAGCCGGGACACCGCCTACGAGCAGTACTTC
TRBV7-6,few,TRBJ1-1,-,CASSLPGRRAFF,TGTGCCAGCAGTTTACCAGGGCGTAGGGCTTTCTTT
TRBV24-1,-,TRBJ1-5,-,CATGGFSGGNQPQHF,TGTGCCACCGGGGGATTCTCGGGGGGGAATCAGCCCCAGCATTTT
TRBV7-3,few,TRBJ2-2,-,CASSKGLTVGGELFF,TGTGCCAGCAGCAAGGGACTGACTGTTGGCGGGGAGCTGTTTTTT
TRBV12-3/TRBV12-4,many,TRBJ1-1,-,CASSWGEGTEAFF,TGTGCCAGCAGTTGGGGTGAGGGCACTGAAGCTTTCTTT